A selection of T cell receptor beta chains follows, all from one sample in a study of neurological immune-mediated disorders. TCRdb independently ran MiXCR on the 5' RACE reads; one entry per CDR3 protein. The repertoire holds 93,000 or so distinct CDR3 sequences, less than 14% seen once, with 3.1% in the top ten. The specimen was PBMCs. The receptor set was obtained from a female donor with HTLV-1-associated myelopathy (HAM/TSP). CDR3s leave out the opening cysteine and the closing phenylalanine or tryptophan.

v_call	j_call	cdr3_aa
TRBV5-5	TRBJ2-3	ASSISITDTQY
TRBV2	TRBJ2-3	ASTLMTDTQY
TRBV4-2	TRBJ2-1	ASSRGQGGEQF
TRBV20-1	TRBJ2-7	SAGGWQSTEQY
TRBV5-6	TRBJ2-1	ASSSGQEPYNEQF
TRBV4-1	TRBJ2-3	ASSQVALSTDTQY
TRBV7-9	TRBJ2-1	ASMTGGPYNEQF
TRBV5-6	TRBJ2-2	ASSPEWRYTGELF
TRBV6-5	TRBJ2-5	ASGRGSTLQETQY
TRBV5-1	TRBJ2-7	ASSLDRRGNEQY
TRBV6-5	TRBJ1-5	ASSYGRLNQPQH
TRBV6-5	TRBJ1-4	ASSYLAGYYEKLF
TRBV5-5	TRBJ2-3	ASSLGGGATDTQY
TRBV6-5	TRBJ2-3	ASSPGGISTDTQY
TRBV6-5	TRBJ2-7	ASRVRDRAYEQY
TRBV20-1	TRBJ2-7	SAKNRGYEQY
TRBV5-1	TRBJ2-6	ASRLVGQLSGANVLT
TRBV4-1	TRBJ1-5	ASSPTQGQRIYQPQH
TRBV20-1	TRBJ2-1	SARDPGTSGGPNEQF
TRBV14	TRBJ2-7	ASSRGTQGWAYEQY
TRBV7-2	TRBJ2-7	ASSSTSYEQY
TRBV18	TRBJ2-3	ASSPPRAGTDTQY
TRBV25-1	TRBJ2-5	ASSTPGQGQEQETQY
TRBV20-1	TRBJ1-4	SATAGIREKLF
TRBV4-1	TRBJ2-1	ASSFQLAGGLNNEQF
TRBV14	TRBJ2-1	ASSQRPGHEQF
TRBV5-1	TRBJ2-5	ASSLESGRETQY
TRBV12-3/TRBV12-4	TRBJ2-3	ASSPGVAGGSTDTQY
TRBV5-1	TRBJ1-4	ASSFGGSYEKLF
TRBV6-1	TRBJ2-3	ASSVTDTDTQY
TRBV5-1	TRBJ2-7	ASSLQWGGAYEQY
TRBV20-1	TRBJ2-3	SARDPRGSGDTQY
TRBV7-6	TRBJ2-7	ASSSDSGEQY
TRBV18	TRBJ1-6	ASSPSANNSPLH
TRBV5-1	TRBJ2-7	ASSLTGDGEQY